The TCR beta chain described here comes from a study of blood T cell repertoires in COVID-19. Study background: Acute and convalescent COVID-19 samples came from the United States, Italy and Spain. The cDNA or gDNA used as material had been derived from T cells, B-cell-depleted T cells, or PBMCs.

Germline trimming cut 7 bases from V and 4 bases from J; bases unmatched to any gene: 7. Germline V gene lookup returns CDR1 SGHRS and CDR2 YFSETQ. CDR3 size: 15 residues. As processed by the authors: Scientists estimated how many nucleated cells there were by amplifying reference gene primers. Clones were read by immunoSEQ multiplex PCR, and TCRdb kept only the in-frame ones, dropping some. For V, J and clone size, that table is used; D and trimming come from the DNA. The profile shows 200,000 to 300,000 clones, more than 80% of them singletons. The sequenced sample was peripheral blood. This TCR was recovered from a human donor in a cohort sampled during active COVID-19. The V call is TRBV5-1, the J call TRBJ2-7; the match to TRBD2 covers 14 bases. The CDR3 coding sequence is TGCGCCAGCGCCACCGGGACTAGCGGGAGTTACGAGCAGTACTTC. Amino acids: CASATGTSGSYEQYF.